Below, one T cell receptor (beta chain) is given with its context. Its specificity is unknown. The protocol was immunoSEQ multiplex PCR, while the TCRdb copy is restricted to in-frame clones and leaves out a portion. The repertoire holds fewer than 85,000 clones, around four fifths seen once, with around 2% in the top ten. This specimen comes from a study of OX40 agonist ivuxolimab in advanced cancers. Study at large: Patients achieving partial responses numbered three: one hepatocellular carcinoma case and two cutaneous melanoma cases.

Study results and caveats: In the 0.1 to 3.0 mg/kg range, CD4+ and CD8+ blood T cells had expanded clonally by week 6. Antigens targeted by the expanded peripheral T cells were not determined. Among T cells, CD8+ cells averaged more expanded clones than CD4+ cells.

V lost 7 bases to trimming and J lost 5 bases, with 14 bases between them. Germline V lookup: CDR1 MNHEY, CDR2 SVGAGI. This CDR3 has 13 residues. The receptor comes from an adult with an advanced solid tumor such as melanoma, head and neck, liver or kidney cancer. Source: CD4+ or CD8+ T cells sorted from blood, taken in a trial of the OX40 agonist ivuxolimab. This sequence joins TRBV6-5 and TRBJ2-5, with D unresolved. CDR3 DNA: TGTGCCAGCACCGATCCGTCCCTGGAGACCCAGTACTTC. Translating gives CASTDPSLETQYF.